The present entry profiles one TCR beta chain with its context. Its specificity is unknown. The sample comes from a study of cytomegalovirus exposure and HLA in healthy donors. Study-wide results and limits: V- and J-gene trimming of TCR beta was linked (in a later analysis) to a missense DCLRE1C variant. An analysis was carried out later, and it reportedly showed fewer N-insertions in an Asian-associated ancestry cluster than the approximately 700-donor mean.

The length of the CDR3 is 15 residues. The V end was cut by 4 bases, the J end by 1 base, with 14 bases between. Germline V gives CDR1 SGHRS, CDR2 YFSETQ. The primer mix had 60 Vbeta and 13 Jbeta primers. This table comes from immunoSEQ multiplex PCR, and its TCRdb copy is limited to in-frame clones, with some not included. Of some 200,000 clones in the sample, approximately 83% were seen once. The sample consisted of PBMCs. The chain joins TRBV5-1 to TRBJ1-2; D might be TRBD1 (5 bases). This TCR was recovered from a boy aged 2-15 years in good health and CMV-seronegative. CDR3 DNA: TGCGCCAGCAGCCCGACAGCCAAGGGTAACTATGGCTACACCTTC. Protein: CASSPTAKGNYGYTF.